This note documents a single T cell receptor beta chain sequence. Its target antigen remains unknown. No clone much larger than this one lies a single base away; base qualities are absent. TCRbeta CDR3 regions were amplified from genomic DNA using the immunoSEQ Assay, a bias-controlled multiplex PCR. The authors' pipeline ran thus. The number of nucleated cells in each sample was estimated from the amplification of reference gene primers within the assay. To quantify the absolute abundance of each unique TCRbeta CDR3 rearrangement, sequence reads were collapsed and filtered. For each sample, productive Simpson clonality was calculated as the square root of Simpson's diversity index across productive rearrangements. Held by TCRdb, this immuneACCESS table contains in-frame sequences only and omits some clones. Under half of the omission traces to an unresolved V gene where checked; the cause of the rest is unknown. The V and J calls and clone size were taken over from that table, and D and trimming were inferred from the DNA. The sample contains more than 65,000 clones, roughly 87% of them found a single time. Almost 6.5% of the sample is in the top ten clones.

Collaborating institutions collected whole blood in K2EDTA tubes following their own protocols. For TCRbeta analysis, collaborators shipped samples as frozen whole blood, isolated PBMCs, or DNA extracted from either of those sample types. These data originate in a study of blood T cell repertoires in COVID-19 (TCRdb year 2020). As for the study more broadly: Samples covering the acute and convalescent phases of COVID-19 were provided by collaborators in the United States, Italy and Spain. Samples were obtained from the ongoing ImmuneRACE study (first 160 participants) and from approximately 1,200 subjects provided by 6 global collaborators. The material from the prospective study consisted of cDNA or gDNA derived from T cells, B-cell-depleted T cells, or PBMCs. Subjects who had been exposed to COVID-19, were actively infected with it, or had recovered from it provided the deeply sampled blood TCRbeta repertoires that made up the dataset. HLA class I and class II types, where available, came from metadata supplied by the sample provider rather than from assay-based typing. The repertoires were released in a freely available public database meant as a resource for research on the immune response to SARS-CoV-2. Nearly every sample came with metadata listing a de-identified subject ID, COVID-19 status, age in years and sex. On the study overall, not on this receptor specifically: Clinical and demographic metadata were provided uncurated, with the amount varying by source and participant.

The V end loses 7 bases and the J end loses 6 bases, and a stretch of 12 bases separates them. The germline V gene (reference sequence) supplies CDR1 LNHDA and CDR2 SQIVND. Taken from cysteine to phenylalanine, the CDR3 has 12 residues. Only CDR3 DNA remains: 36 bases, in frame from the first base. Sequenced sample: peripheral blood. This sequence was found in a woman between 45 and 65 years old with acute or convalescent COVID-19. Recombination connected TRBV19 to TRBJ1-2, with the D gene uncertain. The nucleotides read TGTGCCAGTAACGGAGGGTCGGATGGCTACACCTTC. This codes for CASNGGSDGYTF.